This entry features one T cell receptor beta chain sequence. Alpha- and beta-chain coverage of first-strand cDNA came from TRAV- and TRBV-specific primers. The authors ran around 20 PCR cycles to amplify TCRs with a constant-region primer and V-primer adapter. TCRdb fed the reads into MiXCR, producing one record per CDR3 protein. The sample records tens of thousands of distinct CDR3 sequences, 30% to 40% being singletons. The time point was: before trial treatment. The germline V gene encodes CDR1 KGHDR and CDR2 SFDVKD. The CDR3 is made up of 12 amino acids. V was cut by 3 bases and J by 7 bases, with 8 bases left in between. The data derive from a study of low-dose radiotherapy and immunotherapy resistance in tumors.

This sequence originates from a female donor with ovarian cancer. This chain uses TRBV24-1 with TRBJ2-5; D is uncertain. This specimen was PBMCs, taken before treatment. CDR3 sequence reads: CATSDPGRTQYF. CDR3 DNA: TGTGCCACCAGTGATCCCGGCCGGACCCAGTACTTC.